What follows are 18 T cell receptor beta chains derived from one specimen sequenced in a study of blood T cell repertoires in COVID-19. TCRdb keeps only in-frame clones here, not all; method: immunoSEQ multiplex PCR. The sample holds about 230,000 clones, about 87% seen once. The material sequenced was PBMCs or T cells enriched from blood (not recorded which). These receptors were collected from a woman between 40 and 55 years old with acute COVID-19.

This rearrangement joins TRBV7-2 to TRBJ2-3; 9 bases align to TRBD2. Germline-derived CDR1 and CDR2 are SGHTA and FQGNSA. Trimming at V came to 5 bases and at J to 4 bases, leaving 10 bases not matched to a gene. CDR3 length: 16 residues. CDR3 amino acids: CASSAAGGGRPDTQYF. DNA for the CDR3: TGTGCCAGCAGCGCAGCGGGGGGAGGAAGGCCAGATACGCAGTATTTT.

This clone showed up just once. The J gene is TRBJ2-1, the V gene TRBV11-2; TRBD2 matches at 10 bases. The CDR3 covers 15 residues. After removal of 4 bases from V and 9 bases from J, the junction contained 9 bases not matched to a gene. CDR1 and CDR2 from the germline V gene are SGHAT and FQNNGV. DNA for the CDR3: TGTGCCAGCAGCTCTCCACTAGCGGGATCGCGTGAGCAGTTCTTC. The encoded protein is CASSSPLAGSREQFF.

The V call is TRBV11-3, the J call TRBJ2-3; 10 bases fit TRBD2. Germline-derived CDR1 and CDR2 are SGHNT and YENEEA. V trimming: 4 bases; J trimming: 9 bases; junction bases outside the gene matches: 10. The CDR3 is 15 residues long. CDR3 loop: CASSSNSGRRDTQYF. The CDR3 coding sequence is TGTGCCAGCAGCTCGAATAGCGGGAGGAGGGACACGCAGTATTTT.

The chain uses TRBV30 and TRBJ1-6, with D tentatively TRBD1 (6 bases). Trimming took off 1 base at V and 6 bases at J, with 10 bases between the two ends. This CDR3 contains 14 residues. Germline V CDR1 and CDR2: GTSNPN, SVGIG (reference sequence). The CDR3 DNA reads TGTGCCTGGAGTGAGGGGGGGGCTAATTCACCCCTCCACTTT. Its translation: CAWSEGGANSPLHF. The full variable domain, with the rest looked up from reference TRBV30 and TRBJ1-6, is SQTIHQWPATLVQPVGSPLSLECTVEGTSNPNLYWYRQAAGRGLQLLFYSVGIGQISSEVPQNLSASRPQDRQFILSSKKLLLSDSGFYLCAWSEGGANSPLHFGNGTRLTVT.

The chain carries TRBV16 and TRBJ2-7, with TRBD1 matching 7 bases. The trim removed 5 bases at V and 5 bases at J, leaving 6 bases unmatched. The germline CDR1 and CDR2 sequences are KGHSY and FQNENV. The CDR3 contains 13 residues. The CDR3 DNA is TGTGCCAGCAGCACTAACAGGGGAAACGAGCAGTACGTC. This gives the protein CASSTNRGNEQYV.

The chain combines TRBV6-5 with TRBJ1-1; D is ambiguous. Trimming shortened V by 6 bases and J by 7 bases, and 9 bases separated the two germline ends. This CDR3 is built from 11 residues. Germline values: CDR1 MNHEY, CDR2 SVGAGI. This CDR3 reads CASRSESEAFF. The CDR3 DNA reads TGTGCCAGCAGGTCCGAGAGTGAAGCTTTCTTT.

A few counts support this clone. The V and J genes are TRBV6-2 or TRBV6-3 and TRBJ2-7, with 9 nucleotides matching TRBD1. This CDR3 has 12 residues. Germline V gene data show CDR1 as MNHEY and CDR2 as SVGEGT. V gave up 4 bases and J gave up 6 bases; unmatched junction bases: 1. CDR3 bases: TGTGCCAGCAGTTTGACAGGGGGCGAGCAGTACGTC. This gives the protein CASSLTGGEQYV.

V and J are TRBV7-8 and TRBJ1-6; 7 bases line up with TRBD1. V shed 1 base, J shed 10 bases, and the junction held 7 bases outside the gene matches. Germline V gene data show CDR1 as SGHVS and CDR2 as FQNEAQ. This CDR3 spans 15 amino acids. CDR3 in DNA: TGTGCCAGCAGCTTAGACAGGGGAAAAGGCTCACCCCTCCACTTT. Translation gives CASSLDRGKGSPLHF.

This sequence joins TRBV5-5 and TRBJ2-5; D unresolved. The germline gives CDR1 SGHKS, CDR2 YYEKEE (reference sequence). The V and J ends lost 4 bases and 5 bases respectively, with 12 bases between them. The CDR3 extends over 13 amino acids. The CDR3 bases are TGTGCCAGCAGCCTTCCTTCCGGGGAGACCCAGTACTTC. This sequence encodes CASSLPSGETQYF. Together with reference TRBV5-5 and TRBJ2-5, the CDR3 gives the full variable domain: DAGVTQSPTHLIKTRGQQVTLRCSPISGHKSVSWYQQVLGQGPQFIFQYYEKEERGRGNFPDRFSARQFPNYSSELNVNALLLGDSALYLCASSLPSGETQYFGPGTRLLVL.

In regard to this clone: The same CDR3 arises from other DNA sequences in this sample as well. The rearrangement joins TRBV18 to TRBJ2-3; 10 nucleotides line up with TRBD1. The CDR3 loop spans 15 amino acids. Germline lookup yields CDR1 KGHSH and CDR2 LQKENI. V trimming: 3 bases; J trimming: 2 bases; junction bases outside the gene matches: 2. The CDR3 loop is CASSPGQGITDTQYF. The CDR3 region has the DNA TGTGCCAGCTCACCGGGACAGGGGATCACAGATACGCAGTATTTT.

The gene calls are TRBV2 and TRBJ2-3; D uncertain. The CDR3 sequence is 14 residues long. Germline values: CDR1 SNHLY, CDR2 FYNNEI. V was pared by 4 bases and J by 1 base, with 9 bases between. The CDR3 protein is CASSGLSRTDTQYF. DNA for the CDR3: TGTGCCAGCAGTGGTCTCTCTCGCACAGATACGCAGTATTTT.

The rearrangement joins TRBV5-1 to TRBJ2-2, with TRBD1 as a possible D gene (5 bases). V lost 5 bases to trimming and J lost 1 base, with 9 bases between them. The length of the CDR3 is 14 residues. Germline values: CDR1 SGHRS, CDR2 YFSETQ. CDR3 nucleotide sequence: TGCGCCAGCAGACCCGGACAGAACACCGGGGAGCTGTTTTTT. It translates to CASRPGQNTGELFF.

V and J are TRBV4-3 and TRBJ2-7; D might be TRBD1 (5 bases). There are 17 residues in the CDR3. V was pared by 4 bases and J by 2 bases, with 21 bases between. Germline values: CDR1 LGHNA, CDR2 YSLEER. This chain's CDR3 is CASSRTILGASTYEQYF. The CDR3, as DNA: TGCGCCAGCAGCCGGACAATCTTAGGGGCCTCCACCTACGAGCAGTACTTC.

The chain has TRBV6-2 or TRBV6-3 and TRBJ2-3; 12 bases fit TRBD2. CDR1 is MNHEY and CDR2 is SVGEGT in the germline V gene. V trimming: 4 bases; J trimming: 0 bases; junction bases outside the gene matches: 11. There are 19 residues in the CDR3. This chain's CDR3 is CASSLATSGRIWSTDTQYF. In DNA form, the CDR3 reads TGTGCCAGCAGTTTAGCAACTAGCGGGAGGATCTGGAGCACAGATACGCAGTATTTT.

The chain carries TRBV6-5 and TRBJ2-7; 9 bases agree with TRBD1. V was clipped by 7 bases and J by 4 bases; unmatched bases: 8. CDR3 length: 14 amino acids. Germline V lookup: CDR1 MNHEY, CDR2 SVGAGI. CDR3 protein: CASTVGTGPYEQYF. Written as DNA, the CDR3 is TGTGCCAGCACCGTGGGGACAGGGCCTTACGAGCAGTACTTC.

The rearrangement uses TRBV6-5 and TRBJ2-5, with 10 positions matching TRBD1. The length of the CDR3 is 15 residues. Looked up from germline, CDR1 is MNHEY and CDR2 is SVGAGI. V lost 7 bases and J lost 7; bases outside the gene matches: 12. The CDR3 here is CASNAGDRGTGTQYF. The CDR3 coding sequence is TGTGCCAGCAATGCCGGGGACAGGGGAACCGGGACCCAGTACTTC.

The rearrangement joins TRBV9 to TRBJ2-7; a possible D gene is TRBD2 (5 bases). Germline loops: CDR1 SGDLS, CDR2 YYNGEE. The CDR3 length is 16 residues. Trimming took 1 base from V and 1 from J, leaving 15 bases between them. Here the CDR3 reads CASSVRLPQNSYEQYV. CDR3 DNA sequence: TGTGCCAGCAGCGTAAGACTACCCCAAAATTCCTACGAGCAGTACGTC.

The table lists this clone with a count of one. The chain recombines TRBV5-4 with TRBJ2-7, with TRBD1 matching 7 bases. The V gene end was trimmed by 0 bases and the J gene end by 0 bases; junction bases not matched to a gene: 6. The CDR3 covers 16 residues. Germline V gene lookup returns CDR1 SGHNT and CDR2 YYREEE (reference sequence). The CDR3 DNA reads TGTGCCAGCAGCTTGGGACAGGGAAAATTCTCCTACGAGCAGTACTTC. Its protein is CASSLGQGKFSYEQYF.